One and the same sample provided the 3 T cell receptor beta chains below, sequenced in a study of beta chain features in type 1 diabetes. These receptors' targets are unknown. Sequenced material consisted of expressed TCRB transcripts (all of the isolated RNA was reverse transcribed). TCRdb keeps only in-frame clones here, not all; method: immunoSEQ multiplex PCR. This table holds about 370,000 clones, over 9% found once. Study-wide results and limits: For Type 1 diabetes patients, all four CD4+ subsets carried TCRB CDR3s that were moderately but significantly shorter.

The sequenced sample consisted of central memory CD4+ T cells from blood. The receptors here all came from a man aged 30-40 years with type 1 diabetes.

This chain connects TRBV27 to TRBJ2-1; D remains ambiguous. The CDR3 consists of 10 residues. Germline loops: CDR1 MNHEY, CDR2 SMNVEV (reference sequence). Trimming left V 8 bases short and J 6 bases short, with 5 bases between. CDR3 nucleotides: TGTGCCAGCGGCGCCAATGAGCAGTTCTTC. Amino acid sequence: CASGANEQFF.

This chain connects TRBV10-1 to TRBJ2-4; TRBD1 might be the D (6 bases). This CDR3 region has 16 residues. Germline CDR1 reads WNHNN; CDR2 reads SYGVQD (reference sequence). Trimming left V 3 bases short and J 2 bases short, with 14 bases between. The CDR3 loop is CASSDTTGSTKNIQYF. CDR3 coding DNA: TGCGCCAGCAGTGATACAACAGGGTCTACCAAAAACATTCAGTACTTC.

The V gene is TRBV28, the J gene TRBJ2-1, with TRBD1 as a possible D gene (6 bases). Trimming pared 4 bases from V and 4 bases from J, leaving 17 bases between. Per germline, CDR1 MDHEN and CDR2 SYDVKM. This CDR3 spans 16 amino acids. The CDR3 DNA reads TGTGCCAGCAGTTCCCCAAGGACAGTTCCATACAATGAGCAGTTCTTC. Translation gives CASSSPRTVPYNEQFF.